A selection of T cell receptor beta chains follows, all from one sample in a study of T-cell memory formation after mild COVID-19. TCRdb ran MiXCR on the 5' RACE reads and lists one entry per CDR3 protein. The data contain around 160,000 distinct CDR3 sequences, around 10% of them singletons. Sequencing was performed on PBMCs or a T cell subset sorted from them (not recorded which). The receptors come from a man between 18 and 35 years old who had mild COVID-19 (a few samples of this study predate the infection). Cell type and time point are not known. CDR3s include the opening cysteine and the closing phenylalanine or tryptophan. D genes are given only for firm matches. Some rows mark clone size as missing; the rest say once, few, many or name a class of expanded clone.

d_call	clone_size	v_call	j_call	cdr3_length	cdr3_nt	cdr3_aa
.	few	TRBV7-8	TRBJ2-4	16	TGTGCCAGCAGCTTACAGGCCGGTCTAGCCAAAAACATTCAGTACTTC	CASSLQAGLAKNIQYF
.	.	TRBV29-1	TRBJ2-2	11	TGCAGCGGTAGTAGCACCGGGGAGCTGTTTTTT	CSGSSTGELFF
.	.	TRBV7-2	TRBJ2-1	15	TGTGCCAGCAGCCACAGTAGGGCAGCCTACAATGAGCAGTTCTTC	CASSHSRAAYNEQFF
.	.	TRBV6-2/TRBV6-3	TRBJ2-1	13	TGTGCCAGCAGTCCCCAACCCAATCCTGAGCAGTTCTTC	CASSPQPNPEQFF
TRBD2	few	TRBV20-1	TRBJ2-5	15	TGCAGTGCTTTTCGACGAGCGGGGGGGCCGGAGACCCAGTACTTC	CSAFRRAGGPETQYF
TRBD1	few	TRBV27	TRBJ1-1	14	TGTGCCAGCAGCCACAGGGGTTTTTTAACTGAAGCTTTCTTT	CASSHRGFLTEAFF
.	few	TRBV29-1	TRBJ2-1	12	TGCAGCGTTGAAGGGGACACAACTCTAGAGTTCTTC	CSVEGDTTLEFF
TRBD1	many	TRBV12-3/TRBV12-4	TRBJ1-1	15	TGTGCCAGCAGTTTTGGACAGGGGGGTGTGGCTGAAGCTTTCTTT	CASSFGQGGVAEAFF
.	.	TRBV7-6	TRBJ2-7	14	TGTGCCAGCAGCCCATCGGTACCCCGTTCGGAGCAGTACTTC	CASSPSVPRSEQYF
TRBD1	few	TRBV7-9	TRBJ2-3	16	TGTGCCAGCAGCTCACCCGGGACAGGGGTGGTAGATACGCAGTATTTT	CASSSPGTGVVDTQYF
.	.	TRBV11-2	TRBJ2-7	13	TGTGCCAGCAGCGAGGGACGGACCTACGAGCAGTACTTC	CASSEGRTYEQYF
TRBD1	.	TRBV27	TRBJ2-5	18	TGTGCCAGCAGGTCACGCGGGTCCGTGACAGGGTTTGGGGAGACCCAGTACTTC	CASRSRGSVTGFGETQYF
TRBD2	.	TRBV4-2	TRBJ2-3	16	TGTGCCAGCAGCCAAGAAGCGGGGGTACCGTCGGATACGCAGTATTTT	CASSQEAGVPSDTQYF
TRBD1	few	TRBV2	TRBJ1-5	15	TGTGCCAGCAAGCAGGGGGCGAGTAGCAATCAGCCCCAGCATTTT	CASKQGASSNQPQHF
.	many	TRBV4-2	TRBJ1-1	13	TGTGCCAGCAGCCAAGACAGTAGGGCGCGAGCTTTCTTT	CASSQDSRARAFF
TRBD1	.	TRBV5-1	TRBJ2-1	15	TGCGCCAGCAGCATGGGGACAGGGGGCTACAATGAGCAGTTCTTC	CASSMGTGGYNEQFF
TRBD1	few	TRBV7-2	TRBJ1-1	15	TGTGCCAGCAGCTATCAGGGGGAGGCGAACACTGAAGCTTTCTTT	CASSYQGEANTEAFF
.	many	TRBV11-2	TRBJ2-5	12	TGTGCCAGCAGCTTAGATCCTGAGACCCAGTACTTC	CASSLDPETQYF
TRBD1	many	TRBV24-1	TRBJ1-5	16	TGTGCCACCAGTGGTTATAAGGGGACAGGCAATCAGCCCCAGCATTTT	CATSGYKGTGNQPQHF
TRBD2	.	TRBV12-3/TRBV12-4	TRBJ2-7	14	TGTGCCAGCAGTTTCGCGGGCGGGGGCTACGAGCAGTACTTC	CASSFAGGGYEQYF
.	few	TRBV20-1	TRBJ2-3	13	TGCAGTGATATGGGGGGGGCCACAGATACGCAGTATTTT	CSDMGGATDTQYF
.	.	TRBV5-1	TRBJ1-2	16	TGCGACAGCAGCTGGGGCTCGGCCGAAGCCAACTATGGCTACACCTTC	CDSSWGSAEANYGYTF
.	.	TRBV28	TRBJ1-1	15	TGTGCCAGCAGTTTATGGTCTGAGGGCCAACAAAGAGCTTTCTTT	CASSLWSEGQQRAFF
TRBD2	.	TRBV20-1	TRBJ2-1	16	TGCAGTGCCTCTAGCGGGGGGGCCTTCTCCTACAATGAGCAGTTCTTC	CSASSGGAFSYNEQFF
TRBD1	.	TRBV5-1	TRBJ2-5	14	TGCGCCAGCAGCTTGGTTGGCAGGGGGGAGACCCAGTACTTC	CASSLVGRGETQYF
.	.	TRBV5-1	TRBJ2-3	13	TGCGCCAGCAGGGTTACTAGCACAGATACGCAGTATTTT	CASRVTSTDTQYF
.	few	TRBV7-6	TRBJ2-7	13	TGTGCCAGCAGCTCCTACCGCGTGAACGAGCAGTACTTC	CASSSYRVNEQYF
TRBD1	few	TRBV3-1	TRBJ1-2	16	TGTGCCAGCAGCCAAGACTGGACAGGGGACAGCTATGGCTACACCTTC	CASSQDWTGDSYGYTF
TRBD1	few	TRBV7-2	TRBJ1-3	15	TGTGCCAGCGCCTCGACAGGGGCGGTCGGAAACACCATATATTTT	CASASTGAVGNTIYF
TRBD2	few	TRBV7-2	TRBJ2-2	13	TGTGCCAGCAGCCGAACTAGCGGCGGGGAGCTGTTTTTT	CASSRTSGGELFF
.	few	TRBV7-8	TRBJ1-3	14	TGTGCCAGCAGCCCGAGTGGGACTGGAAACACCATATATTTT	CASSPSGTGNTIYF
.	few	TRBV6-6	TRBJ2-1	15	TGTGCCAGCAGTCCCCCGGGACCGATATACAATGAGCAGTTCTTC	CASSPPGPIYNEQFF
TRBD1	few	TRBV7-8	TRBJ1-1	16	TGTGCCAGCAGCTTCCGACAGGGAGAAGGGAACACTGAAGCTTTCTTT	CASSFRQGEGNTEAFF
.	.	TRBV27	TRBJ1-6	14	TGTGCCAGCAGTTTAACCTCCCAGGATTCACCCCTCCACTTT	CASSLTSQDSPLHF
TRBD2	.	TRBV20-1	TRBJ2-3	15	TGCAGTGCTAGAGACCGGACTAGGGGCACAGATACGCAGTATTTT	CSARDRTRGTDTQYF
.	.	TRBV5-1	TRBJ2-1	15	TGCGCCAGCAGCTTAGGATCGACAGTAAACAATGAGCAGTTCTTC	CASSLGSTVNNEQFF
TRBD1	.	TRBV5-1	TRBJ2-2	15	TGCGCCAGCAGCAAAACAGGGGGTGACACCGGGGAGCTGTTTTTT	CASSKTGGDTGELFF
.	few	TRBV2	TRBJ1-5	15	TGTGCCAGCAGTCGCGTAAGGGTTGGTAATCAGCCCCAGCATTTT	CASSRVRVGNQPQHF
.	.	TRBV18	TRBJ1-5	14	TGTGCCAGCTCACCTCTCCGAGGGAACCAGCCCCAGCATTTT	CASSPLRGNQPQHF
.	few	TRBV12-3/TRBV12-4	TRBJ1-2	11	TGTGCCAGCAGTCGGCGTCGTGGCTACACCTTC	CASSRRRGYTF
TRBD1	few	TRBV4-2	TRBJ2-7	14	TGTGCCAGCAGCCTACAGGGGCAGATTTACGAGCAGTACTTC	CASSLQGQIYEQYF
.	few	TRBV30	TRBJ2-6	13	TGTGCCTTCCGACATGGCGGGGCCAACGTCCTGACTTTC	CAFRHGGANVLTF
TRBD1	few	TRBV11-2	TRBJ2-2	15	TGTGCCAGCAGCCCTGGACAGGTTAACACCGGGGAGCTGTTTTTT	CASSPGQVNTGELFF
.	.	TRBV12-3/TRBV12-4	TRBJ1-1	13	TGTGCCAGCAGTGGGACTTCTGACACTGAAGCTTTCTTT	CASSGTSDTEAFF
.	few	TRBV7-7	TRBJ2-3	16	TGTGCTAGCAGTCTTACGTTGGGGGGCGGCACAGATACGCAGTATTTT	CASSLTLGGGTDTQYF
.	few	TRBV18	TRBJ2-5	13	TGTGCCAGCTCACCACCGACCCTAGAGACCCAGTACTTC	CASSPPTLETQYF
.	.	TRBV5-1	TRBJ2-1	16	TGCGCCAGCAGCCGTTCAAATCCGACGTCCTACAATGAGCAGTTCTTC	CASSRSNPTSYNEQFF
TRBD2	.	TRBV20-1	TRBJ2-5	15	TGCAGTGCCTATCCACCAGCGGGGGGCCGAGAGACCCAGTACTTC	CSAYPPAGGRETQYF
.	few	TRBV20-1	TRBJ2-3	14	TGCAGTGCTAGCGATGCAAGGGGGACAGATACGCAGTATTTT	CSASDARGTDTQYF
.	few	TRBV15	TRBJ2-5	15	TGTGCCACCAGCAGAGATATAACCTCCGGGGAGACCCAGTACTTC	CATSRDITSGETQYF
.	few	TRBV7-2	TRBJ2-6	16	TGTGCCAGCAGCACGGACGCCAGTTCTGGGGCCAACGTCCTGACTTTC	CASSTDASSGANVLTF
.	medium-sized	TRBV5-1	TRBJ2-3	14	TGCGCCAGCAGCTTGGGAATCTCCCAGGATACGCAGTATTTT	CASSLGISQDTQYF
TRBD1	few	TRBV29-1	TRBJ2-1	14	TGCAGCGTTGAGCGGGACAGGGGTTTTCATGAGCAGTTCTTC	CSVERDRGFHEQFF
TRBD1	few	TRBV7-2	TRBJ2-1	15	TGTGCCAGCAGCTCGCGGACAGGGACCTACAATGAGCAGTTCTTC	CASSSRTGTYNEQFF
TRBD1	few	TRBV20-1	TRBJ1-5	16	TGCAGTGCAAACCGGGACAGGGTAGGAGTAGATCAGCCCCAGCATTTT	CSANRDRVGVDQPQHF
.	few	TRBV20-1	TRBJ2-1	12	TGCAGTGCTAGAGTAAAAAACAATGAGCAGTTCTTC	CSARVKNNEQFF
TRBD1	many	TRBV25-1	TRBJ1-6	15	TGTGCCAGCAGTGAAGCGGGACAGCCAAGTTCACCCCTCCACTTT	CASSEAGQPSSPLHF